The 6 T cell receptor beta chains below come from one sample, sequenced in a study of blood T cells in healthy people across ages. Alongside a J-beta primer mix, a sample-barcoded 5' primer served in a second PCR lasting 7 to 11 cycles. TCRdb re-derived calls from the 5' RACE reads in MiXCR, one entry per CDR3 protein. The data contain 900,000 to 950,000 distinct CDR3 sequences, just under 30% of them singletons. A further study also used this sample, focusing on T cells of mothers and their children.

The specimen sequenced was blood. Every receptor here comes from a woman aged 40-49 years in good health.

This clonotype showed up many times. The rearrangement links TRBV29-1 to TRBJ2-1; D uncertain. Germline assignment: CDR1 SQVTM and CDR2 ANQGSEA. V lost 4 bases, J lost 3 bases, and 4 bases lay in between. The CDR3 length is 11 residues. CDR3 loop: CSVVFYNEQFF. DNA of the CDR3: TGCAGCGTTGTATTCTACAATGAGCAGTTCTTC.

This clonotype was counted many times. An end of the junction differs from the germline gene, which may be a read error. This chain uses TRBV12-3 or TRBV12-4 with TRBJ2-6, with D possibly being TRBD1 (6 bases). The CDR3 covers 15 residues. Here the CDR3 DNA reads TGTGCCAGCAGCTTAGCAGGGGCTGGGGCCAACGTCCTGACTTTC. Translating gives CASSLAGAGANVLTF.

This clonotype was detected ten times or more. This chain joins TRBV28 and TRBJ2-7; unclear D gene. V shed 6 bases and J shed 2 bases, with 23 bases lying between them. Looked up from germline, CDR1 is MDHEN and CDR2 is SYDVKM. CDR3 length: 17 residues. This chain's CDR3 is CASSLASGRWSPYEQYF. CDR3 in DNA: TGTGCCAGCAGCCTTGCCAGTGGAAGGTGGTCCCCCTACGAGCAGTACTTC. The entire variable domain, with the rest obtained from reference TRBV28 and TRBJ2-7, is as follows: DVKVTQSSRYLVKRTGEKVFLECVQDMDHENMFWYRQDPGLGLRLIYFSYDVKMKEKGDIPEGYSVSREKKERFSLILESASTNQTSMYLCASSLASGRWSPYEQYFGPGTRLTVT.

This clonotype was detected only once. Germline is not matched at one junction end, which may reflect a read error. The chain couples TRBV30 to TRBJ1-5; D might be TRBD1 (5 bases). Per germline, CDR1 GTSNPN and CDR2 SVGIG (reference sequence). The CDR3 loop spans 14 amino acids. The CDR3 region is CAWSPNSGPQPRHF. CDR3 sequence (DNA): TGTGCCTGGAGCCCCAACTCGGGACCTCAGCCCCGGCATTTT.

This clonotype was seen repeatedly, ten times or more. V is TRBV7-9 and J is TRBJ2-5; D remains ambiguous. The CDR3 covers 14 residues. V was shortened by 2 bases and J by 2 bases, with 9 bases between the two germline ends. CDR1 and CDR2 from the germline V gene are SEHNR and FQNEAQ (reference sequence). CDR3 DNA: TGTGCCAGCAGCTTACCGAGACAACAAGAGACCCAGTACTTC. Translation: CASSLPRQQETQYF.

V and J are TRBV10-3 and TRBJ1-1, with unresolved D. V lost 1 base and J lost 0, with 3 bases in between. There are 13 residues in the CDR3. Germline CDR1 ENHRY, CDR2 SYGVKD. The CDR3 is CAISEYMNTEAFF. DNA for the CDR3: TGTGCCATCAGTGAGTATATGAACACTGAAGCTTTCTTT.